This T cell receptor beta chain stems from a study of molecular identifiers for immune sequencing clone quantification (dated by TCRdb to between 2017 and 2018). Regarding the research as a whole: For a replicate experiment, RNA from roughly 21,000 or 96,000 naive CD8 T cells was divided into five aliquots, of which four were sequenced. CD8 T cells were used in a methods study to benchmark molecular-identifier clustering-based TCR repertoire sequencing (MIDCIRS) and TCR RNA copy counting.

This clonotype was counted many times. It has no known antigen specificity. No per-base quality is available; no much larger clone lies one base away. Naive CD8 T cell libraries were made from 20,000 to 1,000,000 sorted cells using 10%, 30% or 50% of purified RNA. Naive CD8 T cells, defined as CD8+CD4-CCR7+CD45RA+, were FACS-sorted into RLT Plus buffer on a BD FACSAria II. Roughly nine TCR copies' worth of Jurkat RNA were spiked into about 19,000-1,000,000 naive CD8 T cell samples to test detection sensitivity. CD8 T cells were enriched using RosetteSep CD8+ T Cell Enrichment Cocktail and Ficoll-Paque, and the enriched cells then underwent ACK red cell lysis. The junction shows trimming of 4 bases on V and 7 bases on J, and the gene matches do not reach 15 bases of it. The germline V gene (reference sequence) provides CDR1 LGHDT and CDR2 YNNKEL. From its cysteine to its phenylalanine, the CDR3 spans 16 amino acids. Only the CDR3 DNA is retained, 48 bases long and in frame from the first base.

Receptors were amplified or captured by PCR. The sample was run on a NextSeq 500. Bulk TCR libraries were generated as previously described, with the TCR primers listed in Table S5 used. Total RNA was purified with the Qiagen AllPrep DNA/RNA kit. Before analysis, reads from multiple sequencing runs of one library were combined. The paper's processing steps were these. Only reads with exact TCR constant sequence were kept, trimmed to 150 nt, and grouped by their 12-nt molecular barcodes. Reads inside each barcode group were sub-clustered using a 15% Levenshtein threshold, and a quality-weighted consensus sequence was constructed for each RNA molecule. Non-functional sequences were filtered out, along with any lower-count sequence sitting one edit away from another sequence. Based on a fit of two negative binomial distributions, barcode sub-clusters having less than 20% of the maximum read count were discarded. TCRdb reprocessed the public reads (quality trimming at Q25 with fastp, clone calling with MiXCR) and kept in-frame beta chains. Here each entry gathers all rows of one CDR3 protein and keeps the most common genes and DNA. The V and J calls reflect TCRdb's pipeline rather than the authors' work. For this sample there are some 96,000 distinct CDR3 sequences; roughly 24% appear just once. The top ten hold approximately 0.91% of the sample.

What the authors observed across the whole study: Highly expanded clone sizes could be underestimated because identical TCR molecules may share a barcode. Spiked-in Jurkat TCR RNA equal to a single cell's worth was reported to be detectable even within 1,100,000 naive CD8 T cells. When barcode sub-clustering was left out, chimeric consensus sequences inflated TCR diversity, with chimeras reaching as high as 47%. In CMV-specific effector cells, clones with more than 20 RNA copies accounted for over 97% of molecules, whereas in naive cells such clones accounted for under 1%. Approximately 3.1 recovered TCR RNA copies per cell were obtained by modeling, versus approximately 10 by digital PCR, implying a capture efficiency of roughly 32%. Spiked-in Jurkat TCR RNA (about ten copies' worth), which is not part of the donor repertoire, was contained in the naive libraries.

The sequence derives from a human donor in good health. Some libraries in this study had Jurkat cell RNA spiked in. The sample consisted of naive CD8+ T cells from blood, with Jurkat cell RNA spiked in. Explained via the paper, the cell subset or site label denotes: FACS-sorted CD8+CD4-CCR7+CD45RA+ naive T cells. The chain employs TRBV3-1 and TRBJ2-7, with 8 central nucleotides matching TRBD2. The CDR3 region has the sequence CASSPYTSGGPLEQYF. The DNA reads as follows: TGTGCCAGCAGCCCTTATACTAGCGGAGGCCCCTTGGAGCAGTACTTC.